The next 25 T cell receptor beta chains were all read from a single sample in a study of blood T cell repertoires in COVID-19. TCRdb's table, derived via immunoSEQ multiplex PCR, lists solely in-frame clones and lacks some. The sample gives some 500,000 clones, approximately 87% of which show up once; 1.8% is in the top ten. The sample comprised PBMCs or T cells enriched from blood (not recorded which). These receptor sequences come from a woman in her thirties or forties who had recovered from COVID-19.

The gene calls are TRBV11-3 and TRBJ2-7; maybe TRBD2 (6 bases). Per germline, CDR1 SGHNT and CDR2 YENEEA. The CDR3 runs 13 residues. V lost 6 bases and J lost 3, with 12 bases in between. The CDR3 DNA sequence: TGTGCCAGCAGTCCGGGAGAGGACTACGAGCAGTACTTC. Its translation: CASSPGEDYEQYF.

The V call is TRBV2, the J call TRBJ2-7; 7 nucleotides align to TRBD1. Germline CDR1 reads SNHLY; CDR2 reads FYNNEI. The length of the CDR3 is 14 residues. Trimming took 6 bases from V and 3 from J; bases not matched to a gene: 8. CDR3 sequence reads: CASRTGTDNYEQYF. CDR3 nucleotides: TGTGCCAGCAGGACCGGGACAGATAACTACGAGCAGTACTTC.

The chain joins TRBV19 to TRBJ2-5; tentatively, D is TRBD2 (5 bases). CDR1 is LNHDA and CDR2 is SQIVND in the germline V gene (reference sequence). V lost 3 bases and J lost 4, with 9 bases in between. CDR3 size: 13 residues. DNA of the CDR3: TGTGCCAGTAGTATTGCCGGGGTAGAGACCCAGTACTTC. Translated, it gives CASSIAGVETQYF.

Concerning this clone: The sample contains more than one DNA sequence encoding this CDR3. The V call is TRBV5-1, the J call TRBJ1-1; 7 bases line up with TRBD1. Trimming took 4 bases from V and 5 from J; bases not matched to a gene: 8. The CDR3 is made up of 14 amino acids. Germline values: CDR1 SGHRS, CDR2 YFSETQ. CDR3: CASSPDRARTEAFF. Written as DNA, the CDR3 is TGCGCCAGCAGCCCTGACAGGGCGAGAACTGAAGCTTTCTTT.

This sequence joins TRBV27 and TRBJ2-3; D not certain. Per germline, CDR1 MNHEY and CDR2 SMNVEV (reference sequence). This CDR3 is 15 amino acids long. The V gene lost 2 bases and the J gene lost 0 bases, with 9 bases spanning the gap. As DNA, the CDR3 is TGTGCCAGCAGTTTAGGCCGATCTAGCACAGATACGCAGTATTTT. Protein: CASSLGRSSTDTQYF.

The gene calls are TRBV18 and TRBJ1-1; D ambiguous. V lost 3 bases, J lost 1 base, and 12 bases lay in between. This CDR3 is built from 15 residues. CDR1 KGHSH and CDR2 LQKENI come from the germline V gene. CDR3 DNA sequence: TGTGCCAGCTCACCCGGGTCAGCCTCGAACACTGAAGCTTTCTTT. This codes for CASSPGSASNTEAFF. Filled out from reference TRBV18 and TRBJ1-1, the complete variable domain reads NAGVMQNPRHLVRRRGQEARLRCSPMKGHSHVYWYRQLPEEGLKFMVYLQKENIIDESGMPKERFSAEFPKEGPSILRIQQVVRGDSAAYFCASSPGSASNTEAFFGQGTRLTVV.

The V call is TRBV30, the J call TRBJ2-1; no reliable D call. The CDR3 loop spans 15 amino acids. V lost 2 bases and J lost 9, with 20 bases in between. CDR1 is GTSNPN, CDR2 SVGIG, per germline (reference sequence). CDR3 protein: CAWSLLGFPAAEQFF. The CDR3 DNA reads TGTGCCTGGAGTTTACTTGGGTTCCCCGCGGCTGAGCAGTTCTTC.

This chain joins TRBV29-1 and TRBJ1-1, with no clear D. Germline-derived CDR1 and CDR2 are SQVTM and ANQGSEA. This CDR3 is 13 amino acids long. V lost 0 bases and J lost 1, with 6 bases in between. The CDR3 reads CSVEDLRNTEAFF. CDR3 sequence (DNA): TGCAGCGTTGAAGATCTAAGGAACACTGAAGCTTTCTTT.

V gene TRBV25-1 combines with J gene TRBJ1-1; D perhaps matches TRBD1 (5 bases). Per germline, CDR1 MGHDK and CDR2 SYGVNS. CDR3 length equals 15 residues. Trimming cost V 4 bases and J 0 bases, with 12 bases left between them. This CDR3 is CASSALGGLNTEAFF. The CDR3 DNA sequence: TGTGCCAGCAGTGCCCTCGGGGGATTGAACACTGAAGCTTTCTTT.

This rearrangement joins TRBV11-2 to TRBJ1-6; D is perhaps TRBD1 (6 bases). This CDR3 contains 15 residues. Germline-derived CDR1 and CDR2 are SGHAT and FQNNGV. V was cut by 7 bases and J by 5 bases, with 15 bases left in between. This CDR3 reads CASTMGAADNSPLHF. The CDR3 DNA sequence: TGTGCCAGCACCATGGGGGCGGCCGATAATTCACCCCTCCACTTT.

CDR3 DNA: TGTGCCAGCAGTGAACTAGGCAGGGGGGAAGGAAACACCATATATTTT. It encodes CASSELGRGEGNTIYF. This chain uses TRBV25-1 with TRBJ1-3, with TRBD1 matching 7 bases. The ends lost 2 bases at V and 4 bases at J; junction bases unmatched: 8. CDR1 is MGHDK, CDR2 SYGVNS, per germline. The CDR3 is made up of 16 amino acids. Based on the CDR3 plus reference TRBV25-1 and TRBJ1-3, the full variable domain is EADIYQTPRYLVIGTGKKITLECSQTMGHDKMYWYQQDPGMELHLIHYSYGVNSTEKGDLSSESTVSRIRTEHFPLTLESARPSHTSQYLCASSELGRGEGNTIYFGEGSWLTVV.

V is TRBV5-4 and J is TRBJ2-1; 11 bases line up with TRBD2. CDR3 length: 15 residues. The ends lost 1 base at V and 9 bases at J; junction bases unmatched: 6. Germline CDR1 is SGHNT and CDR2 is YYREEE (reference sequence). The CDR3 region has the DNA TGTGCCAGCAGCTTGAGGGTAGCGGGAGGGGGTGAGCAGTTCTTC. Its protein is CASSLRVAGGGEQFF.

The chain combines TRBV6-1 with TRBJ1-4, with 9 nucleotides matching TRBD1. The V segment lost 2 bases and the J segment 8 bases; nucleotides outside the gene matches: 6. The CDR3 is made up of 15 amino acids. Germline loops: CDR1 MNHNS, CDR2 SASEGT. The CDR3 DNA follows: TGTGCCAGCAGTGAACCCGGGACAGGGCTCGAAAAACTGTTTTTT. Protein: CASSEPGTGLEKLFF.

The gene calls are TRBV5-1 and TRBJ1-3, with D perhaps matching TRBD1 (5 bases). V was pared by 5 bases and J by 0 bases, with 15 bases between. The germline gives CDR1 SGHRS, CDR2 YFSETQ. The CDR3 totals 16 residues. The CDR3 coding sequence is TGCGCCAGCAGAAGGGGAACGGTACCCTCTGGAAACACCATATATTTT. Translating gives CASRRGTVPSGNTIYF.

The J gene is TRBJ1-2, the V gene TRBV7-2; D might be TRBD1 (6 bases). V lost 3 bases to trimming and J lost 8 bases, with 13 bases between them. In germline, CDR1 is SGHTA, CDR2 FQGNSA. The CDR3 is 13 amino acids. The CDR3 coding sequence is TGTGCCAGCAGCTTTGACAGGTCGGGGGGCTACACCTTC. Translating gives CASSFDRSGGYTF.

This chain uses TRBV6-2 or TRBV6-3 with TRBJ2-7; D is possibly TRBD2 (5 bases). The CDR3 extends over 17 amino acids. Trimming cost V 0 bases and J 7 bases, with 22 bases left between them. Germline V gene lookup returns CDR1 MNHEY and CDR2 SVGEGT. DNA of the CDR3: TGTGCCAGCAGTTACTCGGCCCCTGTCCTGTCCCCGGGGGAGCAGTACTTC. Encoded protein: CASSYSAPVLSPGEQYF.

V gene TRBV3-1 (or the pseudogene TRBV3-2) combines with J gene TRBJ2-5; 9 bases line up with TRBD2. V lost 2 bases and J lost 3; bases outside the gene matches: 7. Germline CDR1 and CDR2: LGHDT and YNNKEL (reference sequence). This CDR3 region has 16 residues. The CDR3 loop is CASSQSPASGEETQYF. Here the CDR3 DNA reads TGTGCCAGCAGCCAATCTCCTGCTAGCGGGGAAGAGACCCAGTACTTC.

The chain recombines TRBV27 with TRBJ2-7; D might be TRBD2 (5 bases). The CDR3 contains 16 residues. V was cut by 9 bases and J by 9 bases, with 30 bases left in between. The germline CDR1 and CDR2 sequences are MNHEY and SMNVEV (reference sequence). The CDR3 DNA is TGTGCCAGGACCAAGACGTTCGGGGTCGGAGCTATTAGGCAGTACTTC. The encoded protein is CARTKTFGVGAIRQYF.

This chain's CDR3 is CASSESLAVQETQYF. In DNA form, the CDR3 reads TGTGCCAGCAGTGAATCCCTAGCGGTTCAAGAGACCCAGTACTTC. The rearrangement joins TRBV2 to TRBJ2-5, with TRBD2 identical over 7 bases. Germline-derived CDR1 and CDR2 are SNHLY and FYNNEI. The CDR3 covers 15 residues. The V and J ends lost 2 bases and 2 bases, in that order; junction bases with no gene match: 5. Based on the CDR3 plus reference TRBV2 and TRBJ2-5, the full variable domain is EPEVTQTPSHQVTQMGQEVILRCVPISNHLYFYWYRQILGQKVEFLVSFYNNEISEKSEIFDDQFSVERPDGSNFTLKIRSTKLEDSAMYFCASSESLAVQETQYFGPGTRLLVL.

CDR3: CASSVSSYEQYF. The CDR3 bases are TGTGCCAGCAGCGTGAGCTCCTACGAGCAGTACTTC. V gene TRBV7-9 combines with J gene TRBJ2-7; D gene uncertain. Between the trimmed V and J ends, which lost 5 bases and 0 bases, there was a span of 5 bases. The CDR3 sequence is 12 residues long. The germline CDR1 and CDR2 sequences are SEHNR and FQNEAQ (reference sequence).

This clone appeared once. This chain connects TRBV4-3 to TRBJ2-7; a weak D match, TRBD1 (5 bases). Germline V lookup: CDR1 LGHNA, CDR2 YSLEER. V was trimmed by 5 bases and J by 3 bases, leaving 14 bases between them. This CDR3 is built from 14 residues. The CDR3 sequence is CASSLAPGFYEQYF. The CDR3 DNA is TGCGCCAGCAGCTTAGCCCCAGGGTTCTACGAGCAGTACTTC.

The genes are TRBV2 and TRBJ1-5; D might be TRBD1 (6 bases). The CDR3 extends over 13 amino acids. The V end was cut by 7 bases, the J end by 6 bases, with 13 bases between. The germline gives CDR1 SNHLY, CDR2 FYNNEI. CDR3 DNA sequence: TGTGCCAGCAAGTCAGGGGTAAGTCAGCCCCAGCATTTT. It codes for CASKSGVSQPQHF.

This sequence joins TRBV6-5 and TRBJ1-2; 7 nucleotides line up with TRBD1. Germline trimming cut 6 bases from V and 5 bases from J; bases unmatched to any gene: 6. CDR1 and CDR2 (germline): MNHEY, SVGAGI. The CDR3 contains 13 residues. The CDR3 DNA reads TGTGCCAGCAGGGTTACGGGACAGTATGGCTACACCTTC. The encoded protein is CASRVTGQYGYTF.

V is TRBV24-1 and J is TRBJ2-2; D uncertain. With 10 bases removed from V and 2 bases from J, the gap between germline ends came to 4 bases. Germline CDR1 is KGHDR and CDR2 is SFDVKD. The CDR3 runs to 11 residues. CDR3 DNA: TGTGCCACTAAAAACACCGGGGAGCTGTTTTTT. This codes for CATKNTGELFF.

The gene calls are TRBV12-3 or TRBV12-4 and TRBJ2-1; D remains unclear. This CDR3 has 13 amino acids. The V and J ends lost 2 bases and 8 bases respectively, with 10 bases between them. As DNA, the CDR3 is TGTGCCAGCAGTTTACCCACTGGAGATGAGCAGTTCTTC. Its translation is CASSLPTGDEQFF.